Below, 12 T cell receptor beta chains from the same sample are listed, as sequenced in a study of T cell repertoires in cytomegalovirus infection. Using its own MiXCR run on the reads, TCRdb lists one record per CDR3 protein. The sample records roughly 500,000 distinct CDR3 sequences, 11% being singletons. Sequences were obtained from PBMCs. These receptors were collected from a human donor in good health (CMV status not recorded). Some clones in this sample may be carry-over from other donors' samples.

This clonotype was recorded at least ten times. The chain links TRBV7-2 to TRBJ2-3, with D unclear. Trimming removed 2 bases from V and 8 bases from J, with 5 bases in between. Per the germline V gene, CDR1 is SGHTA and CDR2 is FQGNSA. The CDR3 has 11 amino acids. CDR3 in DNA: TGTGCCAGCAGCTTACTGGGTACGCAGTATTTT. This translates into CASSLLGTQYF. Drawing the rest from reference TRBV7-2 and TRBJ2-3, the complete variable domain is GAGVSQSPSNKVTEKGKDVELRCDPISGHTALYWYRQSLGQGLEFLIYFQGNSAPDKSGLPSDRFSAERTGGSVSTLTIQRTQQEDSAVYLCASSLLGTQYFGPGTRLTVL.

This clonotype was seen ten or more times. This sequence joins TRBV19 and TRBJ2-1; D not certain. V lost 5 bases, J lost 6 bases, and 17 bases lay in between. Germline loops: CDR1 LNHDA, CDR2 SQIVND (reference sequence). CDR3 length: 15 residues. This chain's CDR3 is CASSVTVGWGNEQFF. The CDR3 DNA sequence: TGTGCCAGTAGTGTGACCGTCGGATGGGGCAATGAGCAGTTCTTC.

In its sample, this clonotype was seen many times. The chain couples TRBV5-4 to TRBJ2-2; 8 bases map to TRBD1. The junction had 0 bases not matched to a gene; V was cut back by 4 bases and J by 7 bases. Germline values: CDR1 SGHNT, CDR2 YYREEE (reference sequence). The CDR3 is 12 amino acids. CDR3 residues: CASSGQGGELFF. CDR3 sequence (DNA): TGTGCCAGCAGCGGACAGGGCGGGGAGCTGTTTTTT.

This clonotype was detected ten times or more. The genes are TRBV4-1 and TRBJ1-2, with D perhaps matching TRBD1 (5 bases). CDR1 and CDR2 (germline): MGHRA, YSYEKL. The CDR3 length is 15 residues. V was trimmed by 1 base and J by 4 bases, leaving 13 bases between them. The CDR3 loop reads CASSQAPGAGYGYTF. CDR3 DNA sequence: TGCGCCAGCAGCCAAGCTCCTGGGGCGGGCTATGGCTACACCTTC.

The V gene is TRBV9, the J gene TRBJ1-4; 9 bases fit TRBD1. CDR1 and CDR2 (germline): SGDLS, YYNGEE. The ends lost 0 bases at V and 7 bases at J; junction bases unmatched: 7. The CDR3 is 16 amino acids. Here the CDR3 reads CASSVGDRVGTEKLFF. In nucleotides, the CDR3 is TGTGCCAGCAGCGTAGGGGACAGGGTGGGTACTGAAAAACTGTTTTTT.

This clonotype showed up many times. The V and J genes are TRBV15 and TRBJ1-1; TRBD1 might be the D (6 bases). Germline CDR1 is LNHNV and CDR2 is YYDKDF (reference sequence). Trimming removed 5 bases from V and 3 bases from J, with 10 bases in between. The CDR3 length is 13 residues. The CDR3, as DNA: TGTGCCACCAGCGAGGGGGTAGACACTGAAGCTTTCTTT. Translation gives CATSEGVDTEAFF.

This clonotype was recorded many times. The chain has TRBV4-1 and TRBJ1-1; possible D gene TRBD1, 5 bases. Trimming shortened V by 5 bases and J by 1 base, and 14 bases separated the two germline ends. The CDR3 contains 15 residues. The germline V gene encodes CDR1 MGHRA and CDR2 YSYEKL. The CDR3 loop is CASSTREGANTEAFF. DNA of the CDR3: TGCGCCAGCAGCACTAGGGAAGGGGCGAACACTGAAGCTTTCTTT.

This clonotype has ten or more counts. The V gene is TRBV7-8, the J gene TRBJ2-7; maybe TRBD1 (6 bases). In germline, CDR1 is SGHVS, CDR2 FQNEAQ. CDR3 length equals 16 residues. V was pared by 5 bases and J by 3 bases, with 20 bases between. The CDR3 sequence is CASSNHRTDPGYEQYF. In DNA form, the CDR3 reads TGTGCCAGCAGCAACCACCGGACAGATCCGGGCTACGAGCAGTACTTC.

This clonotype has at least ten counts. The chain combines TRBV27 with TRBJ1-6, with D uncertain. The CDR3 loop spans 12 amino acids. The V and J ends lost 6 bases and 5 bases respectively, with 5 bases between them. Germline assignment: CDR1 MNHEY and CDR2 SMNVEV (reference sequence). The CDR3 protein is CASRANNSPLHF. DNA of the CDR3: TGTGCCAGCAGGGCTAATAATTCACCCCTCCACTTT.

This clonotype was seen repeatedly, ten times or more. This chain links TRBV7-8 with TRBJ1-1; D unclear. The V gene's germline CDR1 is SGHVS and CDR2 FQNEAQ. Deletions cut 1 base from V and 0 bases from J, with 9 bases between. This CDR3 spans 15 amino acids. This CDR3 reads CASSLGRQLNTEAFF. CDR3 nucleotide sequence: TGTGCCAGCAGCTTAGGGCGTCAACTGAACACTGAAGCTTTCTTT.

This clonotype was recorded at least ten times. The V gene is TRBV19, the J gene TRBJ2-1; 16 nucleotides line up with TRBD2. V lost 5 bases and J lost 4; bases outside the gene matches: 8. Germline-derived CDR1 and CDR2 are LNHDA and SQIVND (reference sequence). The CDR3 contains 18 residues. CDR3: CASSEGLAGGPNYNEQFF. The CDR3 DNA follows: TGTGCCAGTAGTGAGGGACTAGCGGGAGGGCCGAATTACAATGAGCAGTTCTTC.

The chain combines TRBV5-1 with TRBJ2-7, with 10 bases that match TRBD2. The CDR3 extends over 16 amino acids. With V trimmed by 4 bases and J by 0 bases, 7 bases remained unmatched. Per germline, CDR1 SGHRS and CDR2 YFSETQ. CDR3: CASSPSGGGDSYEQYF. The CDR3, as DNA: TGCGCCAGCAGCCCTAGCGGGGGAGGGGACTCCTACGAGCAGTACTTC.